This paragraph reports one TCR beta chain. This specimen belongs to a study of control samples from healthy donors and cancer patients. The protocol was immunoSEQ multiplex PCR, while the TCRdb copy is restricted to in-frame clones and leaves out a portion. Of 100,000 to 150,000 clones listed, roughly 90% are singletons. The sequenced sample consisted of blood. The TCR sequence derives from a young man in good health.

In DNA, the CDR3 is TGTGCCAGCAGTTACTCGCCCCCCGCTACGGGGACTGAAGCTTTCTTT. Its protein product is CASSYSPPATGTEAFF. The V gene is TRBV6-5, the J gene TRBJ1-1; D is ambiguous. V lost 0 bases and J lost 5, with 16 bases in between. CDR3 size: 16 residues. Looked up from germline, CDR1 is MNHEY and CDR2 is SVGAGI.